The 25 T cell receptor beta chains given below trace back to one sample, sequenced in a study of cytotoxic CD8 clonotypes in ibrutinib-treated CLL. Sequencing used immunoSEQ multiplex PCR; TCRdb keeps in-frame clones, though not all of them. Of more than 150,000 clones in the sample, over 60% were seen once. Sequences were derived from PBMCs, sampled after 24 months of ibrutinib treatment. These receptors all stem from a human donor with chronic lymphocytic leukemia.

This clone was observed a few times. The chain combines TRBV6-6 with TRBJ1-2; maybe TRBD1 (5 bases). The V gene lost 0 bases and the J gene lost 4 bases, with 12 bases spanning the gap. CDR3 length equals 15 residues. The germline V gene encodes CDR1 MNHNY and CDR2 SVGAGI (reference sequence). This CDR3 reads CASSYSGPGIYGYTF. In DNA, the CDR3 is TGTGCCAGCAGTTACTCGGGGCCGGGAATCTATGGCTACACCTTC.

This chain links TRBV18 with TRBJ2-7, with D hard to call. Germline CDR1 is KGHSH and CDR2 is LQKENI. V dropped 4 bases and J dropped 5 bases, with 6 bases sitting between them. The CDR3 extends over 11 amino acids. CDR3 region: CASSRADEQYF. The CDR3 nucleotides are TGTGCCAGCTCACGGGCCGACGAGCAGTACTTC.

The chain is built from TRBV4-3 and TRBJ2-5; D remains unclear. Trimming pared 3 bases from V and 1 base from J, leaving 12 bases between. This CDR3 contains 15 residues. Looked up from germline, CDR1 is LGHNA and CDR2 is YSLEER. CDR3 coding DNA: TGCGCCAGCAGCCAGATCCACGAATTCCAAGAGACCCAGTACTTC. Its translation: CASSQIHEFQETQYF.

This rearrangement joins TRBV2 to TRBJ1-1; D uncertain. V lost 2 bases to trimming and J lost 2 bases, with 9 bases between them. CDR3 length: 14 residues. Germline V gene lookup returns CDR1 SNHLY and CDR2 FYNNEI. The CDR3: CASSEWGDNTEAFF. The CDR3 DNA is TGTGCCAGCAGTGAATGGGGTGATAACACTGAAGCTTTCTTT.

The chain has TRBV5-1 and TRBJ1-5, with 9 positions matching TRBD1. CDR3 length: 14 amino acids. J was trimmed by 2 bases and V by 4 bases; bases with no gene match: 1. In germline, CDR1 is SGHRS, CDR2 YFSETQ. The CDR3 loop is CASSTGGRNQPQHF. DNA of the CDR3: TGCGCCAGCAGCACAGGGGGCCGCAATCAGCCCCAGCATTTT.

The chain employs TRBV28 and TRBJ1-5; D is undetermined. This CDR3 region has 13 residues. Trimming pared 3 bases from V and 0 bases from J, leaving 3 bases between. Germline assignment: CDR1 MDHEN and CDR2 SYDVKM. The CDR3: CASSFNSNQPQHF. CDR3 bases: TGTGCCAGCAGTTTTAATAGCAATCAGCCCCAGCATTTT.

For this clone: One end of the junction does not line up with germline, which may come from a read error. This rearrangement joins TRBV7-2 to TRBJ2-1; D ambiguous. CDR1 and CDR2 (germline): SGHTA, FQGNSA. The CDR3 covers 14 residues. CDR3 residues: CASNLILDYNEQFF. In DNA, the CDR3 is TGTGCCAGCAACTTAATCCTAGACTACAATGAGCAGTTCTTC.

This clone has more than one count but fewer than ten. The chain links TRBV21-1 to TRBJ2-3. TRBV21-1 is a documented pseudogene. The CDR3 totals 12 residues. The CDR3 sequence is CASSNLADTQYF. DNA for the CDR3: TGTGCCAGCAGCAATTTGGCAGATACGCAGTATTTT.

The V and J genes are TRBV10-3 and TRBJ2-1; D remains unclear. Per germline, CDR1 ENHRY and CDR2 SYGVKD. Trimming stripped 3 bases from V and 0 bases from J, with 6 bases between. The CDR3 runs to 14 residues. CDR3 in DNA: TGTGCCATCAGTGATCTTAGCTCCTACAATGAGCAGTTCTTC. It is translated as CAISDLSSYNEQFF.

The genes are TRBV30 and TRBJ2-2; no clear D. V dropped 2 bases and J dropped 7 bases, with 11 bases sitting between them. From germline, CDR1 is GTSNPN and CDR2 SVGIG (reference sequence). This CDR3 spans 13 amino acids. The CDR3 region is CAWSPRVGGELFF. For the CDR3, the DNA is TGTGCCTGGAGTCCTAGGGTGGGCGGGGAGCTGTTTTTT.

The genes are TRBV11-2 and TRBJ2-1; 7 bases map to TRBD2. The CDR3 loop spans 15 amino acids. Per the germline V gene, CDR1 is SGHAT and CDR2 is FQNNGV. V was pared by 0 bases and J by 7 bases, with 6 bases of the junction left unmatched. CDR3 sequence (DNA): TGTGCCAGCAGCTTAGAGCGGGAGCCTAGTAATGAGCAGTTCTTC. Residues: CASSLEREPSNEQFF.

The rearrangement links TRBV10-1 to TRBJ2-5, with D perhaps given as TRBD1 or TRBD2 (5 bases each). CDR3 length: 16 amino acids. The germline V gene encodes CDR1 WNHNN and CDR2 SYGVQD (reference sequence). V lost 2 bases to trimming and J lost 5 bases, with 18 bases between them. The CDR3: CASSEQGSGTGETQYF. The CDR3, as DNA: TGCGCCAGCAGTGAGCAAGGATCAGGGACGGGGGAGACCCAGTACTTC.

This clone has a handful of counts. The rearrangement joins TRBV7-2 to TRBJ1-3; D is possibly TRBD1 (6 bases). Per the germline V gene, CDR1 is SGHTA and CDR2 is FQGNSA. There are 15 residues in the CDR3. Trimming cost V 4 bases and J 0 bases, with 10 bases left between them. CDR3 bases: TGTGCCAGCAGCTCAGGGACAAACTCTGGAAACACCATATATTTT. Translated, it gives CASSSGTNSGNTIYF.

The chain is built from TRBV13 and TRBJ2-7; TRBD2 matches at 8 bases. The V gene end was trimmed by 5 bases and the J gene end by 3 bases; junction bases not matched to a gene: 9. Per the germline V gene, CDR1 is PRHDT and CDR2 is FYEKMQ (reference sequence). The CDR3 covers 15 residues. CDR3 sequence: CASSQKAGVGYEQYF. In nucleotides, the CDR3 is TGTGCCAGCAGCCAAAAAGCGGGAGTTGGCTACGAGCAGTACTTC.

The chain joins TRBV7-8 to TRBJ1-3; TRBD1 aligns across 9 bases. The germline V gene has CDR1 SGHVS and CDR2 FQNEAQ. The CDR3 is 16 residues long. V dropped 4 bases and J dropped 4; count of bases not matched to a gene: 8. The CDR3: CASSSGQGIRGNTIYF. CDR3 bases: TGTGCCAGCAGCTCGGGACAGGGAATTCGAGGAAACACCATATATTTT.

The gene calls are TRBV9 and TRBJ2-5; perhaps D is TRBD1 or TRBD2 (5 bases each). The CDR3 totals 15 residues. Germline loops: CDR1 SGDLS, CDR2 YYNGEE. Trimming left V 5 bases short and J 2 bases short, with 16 bases between. Here the CDR3 DNA reads TGTGCCAGCAGTTCATCCGGGACCGAACAAGAGACCCAGTACTTC. Protein product: CASSSSGTEQETQYF.

This chain uses TRBV4-3 with TRBJ2-1; 9 bases align to TRBD2. The CDR3 length is 16 residues. Unmatched junction bases numbered 8, after V lost 1 base and J lost 7 bases. The germline V gene encodes CDR1 LGHNA and CDR2 YSLEER. The CDR3 sequence: CASSQGGVAGENEQFF. The CDR3 coding sequence is TGCGCCAGCAGCCAAGGAGGGGTAGCGGGGGAGAATGAGCAGTTCTTC.

The rearrangement uses TRBV6-5 and TRBJ1-1; D gene unclear. CDR3 length equals 13 residues. Germline values: CDR1 MNHEY, CDR2 SVGAGI. V was cut by 3 bases and J by 1 base, with 6 bases left in between. This chain's CDR3 is CASSYWENTEAFF. CDR3 in DNA: TGTGCCAGCAGTTATTGGGAGAACACTGAAGCTTTCTTT.

This clone was counted only a few times. V and J are TRBV18 and TRBJ2-6; the D is unclear. The V end lost 2 bases, the J end lost 3 bases, and 5 bases lay between the germline ends. The germline V gene encodes CDR1 KGHSH and CDR2 LQKENI. The CDR3 runs 14 residues. CDR3 sequence (DNA): TGTGCCAGCTCACCAACCAGTGGGGCCAACGTCCTGACTTTC. Protein sequence: CASSPTSGANVLTF.

This clone has more than one count but fewer than ten. The chain employs TRBV7-9 and TRBJ2-2, with TRBD2 identical over 10 bases. The CDR3 has 16 residues. V lost 0 bases, J lost 6 bases, and 4 bases stayed unmatched. CDR1 is SEHNR, CDR2 FQNEAQ, per germline (reference sequence). The CDR3 nucleotides read TGTGCCAGCAGCTTAGCCCTAGCGGGAGACTCCGGGGAGCTGTTTTTT. Translation gives CASSLALAGDSGELFF.

The J gene is TRBJ2-1, the V gene TRBV30; 11 bases line up with TRBD2. The CDR3 totals 14 residues. Looked up from germline, CDR1 is GTSNPN and CDR2 is SVGIG (reference sequence). CDR3: CVAGGFFSYNEQFF. CDR3 DNA sequence: TGTGTAGCGGGAGGGTTCTTCTCCTACAATGAGCAGTTCTTC.

This clone was found a few times. V and J are TRBV11-2 and TRBJ1-2, with D uncertain. Germline-derived CDR1 and CDR2 are SGHAT and FQNNGV. V was trimmed by 0 bases and J by 4 bases, leaving 6 bases between them. The CDR3 is made up of 13 amino acids. In DNA, the CDR3 is TGTGCCAGCAGCTTAGAGCACAGCTATGGCTACACCTTC. It yields the protein CASSLEHSYGYTF. Filled out from reference TRBV11-2 and TRBJ1-2, the complete variable domain reads EAGVAQSPRYKIIEKRQSVAFWCNPISGHATLYWYQQILGQGPKLLIQFQNNGVVDDSQLPKDRFSAERLKGVDSTLKIQPAKLEDSAVYLCASSLEHSYGYTFGSGTRLTVV.

The V call is TRBV13, the J call TRBJ2-7; D may be TRBD2 (7 bases). The CDR3 is made up of 14 amino acids. Germline values: CDR1 PRHDT, CDR2 FYEKMQ (reference sequence). V was clipped by 6 bases and J by 3 bases, with 15 bases between them. The CDR3: CASRLRGGDYEQYF. The DNA for the CDR3 is TGTGCCAGCAGATTACGAGGGGGGGACTACGAGCAGTACTTC.

This clone was recorded once. The genes are TRBV9 and TRBJ2-1; 7 bases match TRBD2. The CDR3 spans 17 residues. Germline V CDR1 and CDR2: SGDLS, YYNGEE. Trimming removed 0 bases from V and 6 bases from J; junction bases left unmatched: 12. The CDR3 protein is CASSVAAAGVGGNEQFF. The CDR3 coding sequence is TGTGCCAGCAGCGTAGCTGCTGCGGGAGTGGGGGGCAATGAGCAGTTCTTC.

The CDR3: CASSLSTNRGYTF. The CDR3, as DNA: TGTGCCAGCAGCTTGTCGACAAATAGGGGCTACACCTTC. This chain joins TRBV7-9 and TRBJ1-2; the D is unclear. This CDR3 comprises 13 residues. V gave up 3 bases and J gave up 8 bases, with 13 bases separating them. CDR1 and CDR2 from the germline V gene are SEHNR and FQNEAQ (reference sequence). Full variable domain (missing parts from reference TRBV7-9 and TRBJ1-2): DTGVSQNPRHKITKRGQNVTFRCDPISEHNRLYWYRQTLGQGPEFLTYFQNEAQLEKSRLLSDRFSAERPKGSFSTLEIQRTEQGDSAMYLCASSLSTNRGYTFGSGTRLTVV.